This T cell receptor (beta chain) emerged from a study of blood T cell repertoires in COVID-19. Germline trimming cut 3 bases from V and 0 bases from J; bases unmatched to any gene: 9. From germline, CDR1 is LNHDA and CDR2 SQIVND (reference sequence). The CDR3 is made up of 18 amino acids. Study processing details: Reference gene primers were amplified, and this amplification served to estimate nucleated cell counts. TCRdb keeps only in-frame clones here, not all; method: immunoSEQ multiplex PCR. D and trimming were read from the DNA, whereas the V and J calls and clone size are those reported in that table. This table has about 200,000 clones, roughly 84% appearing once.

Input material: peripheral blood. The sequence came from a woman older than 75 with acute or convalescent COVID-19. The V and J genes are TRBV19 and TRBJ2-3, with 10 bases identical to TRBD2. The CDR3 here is CASSITLTSGASTDTQYF. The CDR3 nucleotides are TGTGCCAGTAGTATCACCCTTACTAGCGGGGCTAGCACAGATACGCAGTATTTT.